What follows describes a single T cell receptor (beta chain). This sample is drawn from a study of blood T cell repertoires in COVID-19. CDR3 length: 14 residues. Germline V gene data show CDR1 as MNHEY and CDR2 as SMNVEV (reference sequence). With 4 bases removed from V and 0 bases from J, the gap between germline ends came to 7 bases. Original processing notes: Estimated nucleated cell counts came from reference gene primer amplification. Generated by immunoSEQ multiplex PCR, the TCRdb table keeps only in-frame clones and is missing some. The V and J calls and clone size are taken from that table; D and trimming were inferred from the DNA. The sample consists of about 63,000 clones, around 80% of them appearing once.

This sequence joins TRBV27 and TRBJ1-3, with D uncertain. This clonotype was sampled from a human donor in a cohort sampled during active COVID-19. Material for sequencing was peripheral blood. Here the CDR3 DNA reads TGTGCCAGCAGTTCGGGTTTCTCTGGAAACACCATATATTTT. This encodes CASSSGFSGNTIYF.